The clone carrying this T cell receptor (beta chain) was detected a few times. Its antigen remains unidentified. Deep TCR-beta sequencing used DNA from uncultured naive and memory CD4+ T cells. The table came from immunoSEQ multiplex PCR; TCRdb's copy has only in-frame clones and leaves some out. This table has under 70,000 clones, more than 80% appearing once. Germline lookup yields CDR1 MNHNY and CDR2 SVGAGI (reference sequence). The CDR3 runs 16 residues. Trimming cost V 2 bases and J 0 bases, with 8 bases left between them. This sample is drawn from a study of CD4 T cells in relation to SARS-CoV-2 and coronaviruses. Study-level points and caveats: Each donor contributed either pre-pandemic or post-infection samples, not both.

The unexposed donors gave CD4+ T cells in about 2010-2018, prior to COVID-19. The TCR originated in a human donor in good health. The material sequenced was memory CD4+ T cells from PBMCs. This chain joins TRBV6-6 and TRBJ1-6; D might be TRBD1 (5 bases). This CDR3 reads CASSYRQSSYNSPLHF. The DNA of the CDR3 is TGTGCCAGCAGTTACCGACAGAGCTCCTATAATTCACCCCTCCACTTT.